This T cell receptor (beta chain) was observed in a study of shared clonotypes between healthy human individuals. Points from the study as a whole: Exclusively blood specimens were collected; tissue repertoires likely differ.

On this clone itself: Its specificity is unknown.

Deep was the level at which the assay was run. The unsorted PBMC sample used ten immunoSEQ deep assay plates. TCRdb's table, derived via immunoSEQ multiplex PCR, lists solely in-frame clones and lacks some. In the table there are about 480,000 clones, less than 85% of which are singletons. Sequencing was carried out using PBMCs. The sequence was obtained from a woman in her thirties or forties in good health. Some clones in this sample may be carry-over from other donors' samples.

In nucleotides, the CDR3 is TGTGCCAGCAGCGTTGGGCCCGGGGACTCCTACGAGCAGTACTTC. As protein: CASSVGPGDSYEQYF. J is TRBJ2-7 and V is TRBV9; tentatively, D is TRBD2 (5 bases). This CDR3 spans 15 amino acids. The germline CDR1 and CDR2 sequences are SGDLS and YYNGEE. The V gene lost 2 bases and the J gene lost 0 bases, with 12 bases spanning the gap.